This T cell receptor (beta chain) originates from a study of shared clonotypes between healthy human individuals. Study at large: Each donor contributed plates that comprised three CD4 naive, three CD4 memory, two CD8 naive and one CD8 memory. Study results and caveats: Non-shared clonotypes showed lower generation probabilities than clonotypes common to all four donors.

Positive CCR7 selection of CD45RO-negative cells yielded the naive CD8 cells, and terminally differentiated effector memory CD45RA+ cells were excluded. None of the donors, who were healthy HIV-negative adults, had recently had acute infections or vaccinations. Notes on this clone: Antigen specificity is unknown. One end of the junction fails to match germline, which may point to a read error.

The germline V gene encodes CDR1 SSHAT and CDR2 FNYEAQ (reference sequence). The CDR3 runs 14 residues. Method: immunoSEQ multiplex PCR; TCRdb's copy keeps in-frame clones and lacks some. This table holds millions of clones, about 95% found once. This sequence was found in a man aged 18 to 29 in good health. The chain employs TRBV7-7 and TRBJ2-1, with 8 bases that match TRBD1. The sample taken for sequencing was naive CD8+ T cells sorted from blood. CDR3 DNA: TGTGCTAGCAGCCAAGACAGGGGCTACAATGAGCAGTTCTTC. Encoded protein: CASSQDRGYNEQFF.